These 32 T cell receptor beta chains share one sample of origin, sequenced in a study of blood T cell repertoires in COVID-19. The method was immunoSEQ multiplex PCR; TCRdb's version includes in-frame clones alone and lacks a portion of them. The sample comprises about 180,000 clones, roughly nine tenths of which are singletons, and about 2.1% rests with the top ten. The material sequenced was peripheral blood. Receptor source: a man between 18 and 35 years old who had recovered from COVID-19.

V and J are TRBV6-2 or TRBV6-3 and TRBJ1-1; tentative D call: TRBD1 (5 bases). V was pared by 3 bases and J by 8 bases, with 13 bases between. Germline V lookup: CDR1 MNHEY, CDR2 SVGEGT. This CDR3 is built from 13 residues. CDR3 sequence (DNA): TGTGCCAGCAGTTATCGGGACTTACAAGAAGCTTTCTTT. The encoded protein is CASSYRDLQEAFF.

This sequence joins TRBV12-5 and TRBJ1-3; D call uncertain. This CDR3 contains 17 residues. Between the trimmed V and J ends, which lost 1 base and 0 bases, there was a span of 13 bases. Germline assignment: CDR1 LGHNT and CDR2 FRNRAP. CDR3 in DNA: TGTGCTAGTGGTTTGGCCTACGTTAGTTCCTCTGGAAACACCATATATTTT. Amino acid sequence: CASGLAYVSSSGNTIYF.

The chain recombines TRBV4-2 with TRBJ1-6; D not certain. Trimming cost V 4 bases and J 4 bases, with 14 bases left between them. CDR3 length: 16 amino acids. Germline assignment: CDR1 LGHNA and CDR2 YNFKEQ. CDR3 DNA sequence: TGTGCCAGCAGCCGTGGGGAGGTCGTTTATAATTCACCCCTCCACTTT. It specifies CASSRGEVVYNSPLHF.

This chain links TRBV18 with TRBJ2-1; 9 bases agree with TRBD1. The V gene's germline CDR1 is KGHSH and CDR2 LQKENI. CDR3 size: 15 residues. Trimming removed 0 bases from V and 6 bases from J; junction bases left unmatched: 3. This CDR3 reads CASSPPGQGGNEQFF. The CDR3 DNA reads as TGTGCCAGCTCACCACCGGGACAGGGAGGCAATGAGCAGTTCTTC.

V usage is TRBV6-2 or TRBV6-3 and J usage is TRBJ1-1; 9 bases line up with TRBD1. The ends lost 6 bases at V and 7 bases at J; junction bases unmatched: 15. The germline gives CDR1 MNHEY, CDR2 SVGEGT. The CDR3 length is 16 residues. The CDR3 nucleotides are TGTGCCAGCAGCCCCGTATCCGGACAGGGGAGGAGTGAAGCTTTCTTT. Translation: CASSPVSGQGRSEAFF.

This clone was observed once. This chain links TRBV7-2 with TRBJ2-1, with TRBD2 identical over 14 bases. The CDR3 length is 17 residues. Trimming removed 5 bases from V and 1 base from J; junction bases left unmatched: 4. Germline V gene data show CDR1 as SGHTA and CDR2 as FQGNSA. The CDR3 loop is CASSLRLAGGSYNEQFF. The CDR3 DNA sequence: TGTGCCAGCAGCCTAAGACTAGCGGGAGGGTCCTACAATGAGCAGTTCTTC.

For the CDR3, the DNA is TGTGCCAGCAGTAAGACTTCCGGGACAGGGGGCAGCTATGGCTACACCTTC. Translated: CASSKTSGTGGSYGYTF. The rearrangement links TRBV2 to TRBJ1-2; 12 bases fit TRBD1. V trimming: 5 bases; J trimming: 4 bases; junction bases outside the gene matches: 11. There are 17 residues in the CDR3. Germline V lookup: CDR1 SNHLY, CDR2 FYNNEI.

This rearrangement joins TRBV18 to TRBJ1-1, with D maybe TRBD1 (6 bases). Germline V CDR1 and CDR2: KGHSH, LQKENI. The CDR3 runs 18 residues. Trimming left V 2 bases short and J 4 bases short, with 23 bases between. CDR3 region: CASSPATGTSRVVTEAFF. The CDR3 DNA follows: TGTGCCAGCTCACCAGCTACAGGGACCTCCCGGGTAGTCACTGAAGCTTTCTTT.

V usage is TRBV2 and J usage is TRBJ2-2; TRBD2 agrees at 8 bases. In germline, CDR1 is SNHLY, CDR2 FYNNEI. Germline trimming cut 8 bases from V and 2 bases from J; bases unmatched to any gene: 10. The CDR3 is 16 residues long. The chain's CDR3 is CASLRGGFQNTGELFF. DNA of the CDR3: TGTGCCAGCCTTCGGGGGGGATTTCAAAACACCGGGGAGCTGTTTTTT.

V usage is TRBV7-2 and J usage is TRBJ2-7; D might be TRBD2 (6 bases). Trimming removed 5 bases at V and 9 bases at J, with 20 bases between. Per germline, CDR1 SGHTA and CDR2 FQGNSA. This CDR3 has 14 residues. CDR3 loop: CASSPSLSRDTQYF. CDR3 in DNA: TGTGCCAGCAGCCCCAGCCTTTCGCGGGATACGCAGTACTTC.

The count of this clone is one. The chain recombines TRBV10-3 with TRBJ2-7; 9 nucleotides line up with TRBD2. This CDR3 contains 16 residues. Germline loops: CDR1 ENHRY, CDR2 SYGVKD. V gave up 0 bases and J gave up 4 bases; unmatched junction bases: 7. The CDR3 nucleotides read TGTGCCATCAGTGAGTCTGGGCGGGAGGGCGGATACGAGCAGTACTTC. Its translation is CAISESGREGGYEQYF.

The V and J genes are TRBV30 and TRBJ2-7, with a tentative D call TRBD2 (6 bases). Germline CDR1 is GTSNPN and CDR2 is SVGIG (reference sequence). CDR3 length: 15 residues. Trimming removed 7 bases from V and 7 bases from J, with 26 bases in between. The CDR3 spells CASLPPGLGPGEQYF. The CDR3 coding sequence is TGTGCCTCCCTACCTCCGGGACTGGGACCGGGGGAGCAGTACTTC.

This clone showed up just once. The V gene is TRBV11-3, the J gene TRBJ2-7; 7 bases agree with TRBD1. This CDR3 has 14 amino acids. Germline CDR1 and CDR2: SGHNT and YENEEA. The V segment lost 5 bases and the J segment 2 bases; nucleotides outside the gene matches: 6. The CDR3 nucleotides are TGTGCCAGCAGCACGGGACAGAAGCCCTACGAGCAGTACTTC. It encodes CASSTGQKPYEQYF. Based on the CDR3 plus reference TRBV11-3 and TRBJ2-7, the full variable domain is EAGVVQSPRYKIIEKKQPVAFWCNPISGHNTLYWYLQNLGQGPELLIRYENEEAVDDSQLPKDRFSAERLKGVDSTLKIQPAELGDSAVYLCASSTGQKPYEQYFGPGTRLTVT.

The rearrangement joins TRBV12-3 or TRBV12-4 to TRBJ1-4; a possible D gene is TRBD1 (5 bases). Trimming left V 6 bases short and J 8 bases short, with 13 bases between. The CDR3 has 13 amino acids. The CDR3 DNA reads as TGTGCCAGCAGCGGGGGGATTGGCGAAAAACTGTTTTTT. Translating gives CASSGGIGEKLFF.

V and J are TRBV5-1 and TRBJ2-1; TRBD1 might be the D (6 bases). Per the germline V gene, CDR1 is SGHRS and CDR2 is YFSETQ. Trimming took off 6 bases at V and 4 bases at J, with 11 bases between the two ends. This CDR3 has 13 residues. The CDR3 region is CASNQGQYNEQFF. Here the CDR3 DNA reads TGCGCCAGCAACCAGGGGCAGTACAATGAGCAGTTCTTC. Full variable domain (remainder filled in from reference TRBV5-1 and TRBJ2-1): KAGVTQTPRYLIKTRGQQVTLSCSPISGHRSVSWYQQTPGQGLQFLFEYFSETQRNKGNFPGRFSGRQFSNSRSEMNVSTLELGDSALYLCASNQGQYNEQFFGPGTRLTVL.

The genes are TRBV7-2 and TRBJ2-1, with D hard to call. Between the trimmed V and J ends, which lost 1 base and 0 bases, there was a span of 4 bases. Per the germline V gene, CDR1 is SGHTA and CDR2 is FQGNSA. CDR3 size: 14 residues. CDR3 sequence: CASSLESSYNEQFF. In DNA, the CDR3 is TGTGCCAGCAGCTTAGAGAGCTCCTACAATGAGCAGTTCTTC.

V is TRBV7-2 and J is TRBJ1-6; D unclear. Germline CDR1 SGHTA, CDR2 FQGNSA. The V and J ends lost 3 bases and 7 bases respectively, with 7 bases between them. CDR3 length: 13 residues. The CDR3 DNA reads TGTGCCAGCAGCTTGGGCTTCAATTCACCCCTCCACTTT. Its protein product is CASSLGFNSPLHF.

In regard to this clone: The same CDR3 can be traced to other DNA sequences in this sample. The CDR3 coding sequence is TGTGCCAGCAGTTTATGGGGACAGGCCTACGAGCAGTACTTC. This translates into CASSLWGQAYEQYF. The chain recombines TRBV28 with TRBJ2-7; 8 nucleotides agree with TRBD1. Trimming took 0 bases from V and 2 from J; bases not matched to a gene: 0. The length of the CDR3 is 14 residues. Germline V gene sequence: CDR1 MDHEN, CDR2 SYDVKM.

The chain combines TRBV6-6 with TRBJ2-7; a weak D match, TRBD1 (5 bases). CDR3 length: 11 residues. Deletions cut 5 bases from V and 7 bases from J, with 9 bases between. Germline assignment: CDR1 MNHNY and CDR2 SVGAGI (reference sequence). The CDR3 DNA reads TGTGCCAGCAGTCAACAGGAGGAGCAGTACTTC. This codes for CASSQQEEQYF.

The chain is built from TRBV15 and TRBJ2-1, with 7 bases matching TRBD2. J was trimmed by 1 base and V by 2 bases; bases with no gene match: 2. The CDR3 is made up of 15 amino acids. The V gene's germline CDR1 is LNHNV and CDR2 YYDKDF (reference sequence). CDR3 DNA sequence: TGTGCCACCAGCAGACGCGGGAGTTCCTACAATGAGCAGTTCTTC. Amino acids: CATSRRGSSYNEQFF. The whole variable domain, remainder taken from reference TRBV15 and TRBJ2-1, is DAMVIQNPRYQVTQFGKPVTLSCSQTLNHNVMYWYQQKSSQAPKLLFHYYDKDFNNEADTPDNFQSRRPNTSFCFLDIRSPGLGDTAMYLCATSRRGSSYNEQFFGPGTRLTVL.

The rearrangement joins TRBV29-1 to TRBJ1-5, with D unclear. There are 13 residues in the CDR3. With 4 bases removed from V and 5 bases from J, the gap between germline ends came to 12 bases. The germline V gene has CDR1 SQVTM and CDR2 ANQGSEA. CDR3 amino acids: CSVGVERDQPQHF. Written as DNA, the CDR3 is TGCAGCGTTGGAGTTGAACGGGATCAGCCCCAGCATTTT.

The genes are TRBV3-1 (or the pseudogene TRBV3-2) and TRBJ2-1; D is unclear. This CDR3 region has 15 residues. Looked up from germline, CDR1 is LGHDT and CDR2 is YNNKEL (reference sequence). Between the trimmed V and J ends, which lost 1 base and 4 bases, there was a span of 11 bases. In DNA, the CDR3 is TGTGCCAGCAGCCAAGGGTATCCAGGTTACAATGAGCAGTTCTTC. Amino acids: CASSQGYPGYNEQFF.

The genes are TRBV7-2 and TRBJ1-4; no reliable D call. CDR1 and CDR2 from the germline V gene are SGHTA and FQGNSA. V lost 3 bases, J lost 4 bases, and 12 bases lay in between. The CDR3 spans 15 residues. This chain's CDR3 is CASSFKAGDNEKLFF. DNA for the CDR3: TGTGCCAGCAGCTTCAAAGCCGGTGATAATGAAAAACTGTTTTTT.

This chain joins TRBV28 and TRBJ2-3; possibly TRBD1 for D (7 bases). V lost 6 bases and J lost 3, with 13 bases in between. Germline V gene sequence: CDR1 MDHEN, CDR2 SYDVKM. This CDR3 is built from 14 residues. Written as DNA, the CDR3 is TGTGCCAGCAGGGACGGGGGACAGACAGATACGCAGTATTTT. It is translated as CASRDGGQTDTQYF.

The chain carries TRBV7-9 and TRBJ2-7, with TRBD2 identical over 11 bases. Germline loops: CDR1 SEHNR, CDR2 FQNEAQ (reference sequence). The trim removed 4 bases at V and 1 base at J, leaving 3 bases unmatched. The CDR3 contains 15 residues. Written as DNA, the CDR3 is TGTGCCAGCAGCTCGACTAGCGGGACATCCTACGAGCAGTACTTC. Protein sequence: CASSSTSGTSYEQYF.

This clone is a singleton in its sample. The chain recombines TRBV27 with TRBJ2-1; maybe TRBD1 (6 bases). The V and J ends lost 5 bases and 0 bases respectively, with 14 bases between them. Germline-derived CDR1 and CDR2 are MNHEY and SMNVEV (reference sequence). CDR3 length: 16 amino acids. The DNA for the CDR3 is TGTGCCAGCAGTACCTCCAACAGGGCCTCCTACAATGAGCAGTTCTTC. Amino acid sequence: CASSTSNRASYNEQFF.

This clone has more than one count but fewer than ten. The gene calls are TRBV6-2 or TRBV6-3 and TRBJ1-1; possible D gene TRBD1, 6 bases. Per the germline V gene, CDR1 is MNHEY and CDR2 is SVGEGT. The CDR3 contains 21 residues. The V and J ends lost 2 bases and 5 bases respectively, with 33 bases between them. The CDR3 protein is CASSYPTPSREAQGRGTEAFF. In nucleotides, the CDR3 is TGTGCCAGCAGTTACCCGACTCCGTCGAGGGAAGCTCAGGGGAGAGGGACTGAAGCTTTCTTT.

This clone occurred a few times. The chain links TRBV6-2 or TRBV6-3 to TRBJ2-2; D gene uncertain. There are 12 residues in the CDR3. Germline V gene data show CDR1 as MNHEY and CDR2 as SVGEGT. The V end lost 6 bases, the J end lost 4 bases, and 6 bases lay between the germline ends. The CDR3 DNA is TGTGCCAGCAGCACAACCACCGGGGAGCTGTTTTTT. This codes for CASSTTTGELFF.

V is TRBV25-1 and J is TRBJ2-7; 9 bases are a match to TRBD2. Losses at the gene ends were 8 bases for V and 4 bases for J; bases not matched to a gene: 9. The CDR3 totals 14 residues. CDR1 and CDR2 from the germline V gene are MGHDK and SYGVNS. The CDR3: CASGVAGAKYEQYF. The DNA of the CDR3 is TGTGCCAGCGGAGTAGCGGGAGCTAAGTACGAGCAGTACTTC.

This chain uses TRBV6-2 or TRBV6-3 with TRBJ2-7; D is undetermined. This CDR3 has 13 residues. V lost 2 bases and J 3 bases, leaving 8 bases between the germline ends. Germline V gene data show CDR1 as MNHEY and CDR2 as SVGEGT. DNA for the CDR3: TGTGCCAGCAGTTACATGGGCTACTACGAGCAGTACTTC. Protein sequence: CASSYMGYYEQYF.

The chain links TRBV18 to TRBJ1-6, with D tentatively TRBD1 (5 bases). V lost 3 bases and J lost 5, with 14 bases in between. Germline assignment: CDR1 KGHSH and CDR2 LQKENI. This CDR3 contains 16 residues. CDR3 sequence reads: CASSPYGRTNNSPLHF. DNA for the CDR3: TGTGCCAGCTCACCCTACGGACGGACAAATAATTCACCCCTCCACTTT.

The chain uses TRBV10-2 and TRBJ2-7, with TRBD1 identical over 9 bases. The germline V gene encodes CDR1 WSHSY and CDR2 SAAADI. The CDR3 is 13 residues long. Trimming at V came to 7 bases and at J to 5 bases, leaving 6 bases not matched to a gene. This CDR3 is CASTRTGAHEQYF. CDR3 bases: TGCGCCAGCACTCGGACAGGGGCCCACGAGCAGTACTTC.